The rows below give T cell receptor beta chains drawn from one sample of a study of blood T cell repertoires in COVID-19. Assay used: immunoSEQ multiplex PCR; TCRdb lists only in-frame clones, some missing. The sample consists of 250,000 to 300,000 clones, roughly 89% of them appearing once. The material sequenced was PBMCs or T cells enriched from blood (not recorded which). Receptor source: a middle-aged woman who had recovered from COVID-19. The CDR3 runs from the conserved cysteine through the conserved F or W. Where a row states a size, it is once, few, many or the class of an expanded clone; other rows omit it.

CDR3 protein	V gene	J gene	clone size
CASSQHDRENTEAFF	TRBV3-1/TRBV3-2	TRBJ1-1	.
CASSSGQGARNTEAFF	TRBV11-1	TRBJ1-1	.
CASSSTAGEKLFF	TRBV5-4	TRBJ1-4	few
CASSQGQGARDEQFF	TRBV5-1	TRBJ2-1	.
CASSPQGTASSGNTIYF	TRBV7-2	TRBJ1-3	.
CSVEWFPGGNYGYTF	TRBV29-1	TRBJ1-2	.
CASSQDPGLASNEQFF	TRBV14	TRBJ2-1	.
CASTAGAGTSRPNYGYTF	TRBV9	TRBJ1-2	.
CASSYRDRSYEQYF	TRBV7-2	TRBJ2-7	.
CASSVFPGRDSPLHF	TRBV9	TRBJ1-6	.
CASSLGRSTWNTEAFF	TRBV7-2	TRBJ1-1	.
CAWSRAGQNINSPLHF	TRBV30	TRBJ1-6	.
CASSGDRRSTDTQYF	TRBV10-1	TRBJ2-3	.
CASSYQQGYGYTF	TRBV6-5	TRBJ1-2	.
CATITSGNQPQHF	TRBV24-1	TRBJ1-5	.
CASSARDRGPEQFF	TRBV11-3	TRBJ2-1	.
CASISAGGDPYNEQFF	TRBV19	TRBJ2-1	.
CASSNEVNTEAFF	TRBV18	TRBJ1-1	.
CASSLGIDRAGETQYF	TRBV5-1	TRBJ2-5	once
CASSPGTDYEQYF	TRBV18	TRBJ2-7	.
CASSQVDGRLGGYTF	TRBV14	TRBJ1-2	.
CASSLVGAEIQYF	TRBV11-2	TRBJ2-4	.
CASSLAWTANTGELFF	TRBV5-1	TRBJ2-2	once
CASSEVGAGGPKGETQYF	TRBV6-1	TRBJ2-5	.